The source of this T cell receptor beta chain is a study of OX40 agonist ivuxolimab in advanced cancers. Measured with immunoSEQ multiplex PCR; TCRdb has only the in-frame clones, and not every one. Found here are some 80,000 clones, about 80% of them singletons; the top ten hold about 0.44%. V gave up 2 bases and J gave up 5 bases, with 13 bases separating them. This CDR3 has 14 amino acids. Germline V CDR1 and CDR2: SGHRS, YFSETQ. Of note for this clone: The antigen is unknown.

Whole-study results and caveats: On average, CD8+ T cells had more expanded clones than CD4+.

The J gene is TRBJ1-1, the V gene TRBV5-1, with unresolved D. This TCR came from an adult with an advanced solid tumor such as melanoma, head and neck, liver or kidney cancer. This specimen consisted of CD4+ or CD8+ T cells sorted from blood, obtained in a trial of the OX40 agonist ivuxolimab. CDR3 DNA: TGCGCCAGCAGCTTTAAGGGAGGTGGAACTGAAGCTTTCTTT. It is translated as CASSFKGGGTEAFF.